This TCR beta chain derives from a study of naive and memory T cell subsets. The beta constant-region primer was an equimolar mix of two oligonucleotides covering TRBC1 and TRBC2. The ligated cDNA underwent four PCR rounds using SP2 and nested alpha and beta constant-region primers. Each CDR3 protein is one row after TCRdb ran MiXCR on the UMI-ligation and nested PCR reads. The table records roughly 100,000 distinct CDR3 sequences, around 10% of them present only once. Findings and caveats of the study: Possibly reflecting memory cells re-expressing CD45RA, a few larger clonotypes occurred in naive repertoires, especially CD8.

The CDR3 has 14 amino acids. In germline, CDR1 is SEHNR, CDR2 FQNEAQ (reference sequence). V lost 3 bases to trimming and J lost 1 base, with 9 bases between them. This clonotype was recorded many times. Its antigen is not known. The receptor was isolated from a human donor in good health. The V gene is TRBV7-9, the J gene TRBJ1-1; no clear D gene. Source material: naive CD4+ T cells from blood. Written as DNA, the CDR3 is TGTGCCAGCAGCTTCATACCTGAGAACACTGAAGCTTTCTTT. It is translated as CASSFIPENTEAFF.